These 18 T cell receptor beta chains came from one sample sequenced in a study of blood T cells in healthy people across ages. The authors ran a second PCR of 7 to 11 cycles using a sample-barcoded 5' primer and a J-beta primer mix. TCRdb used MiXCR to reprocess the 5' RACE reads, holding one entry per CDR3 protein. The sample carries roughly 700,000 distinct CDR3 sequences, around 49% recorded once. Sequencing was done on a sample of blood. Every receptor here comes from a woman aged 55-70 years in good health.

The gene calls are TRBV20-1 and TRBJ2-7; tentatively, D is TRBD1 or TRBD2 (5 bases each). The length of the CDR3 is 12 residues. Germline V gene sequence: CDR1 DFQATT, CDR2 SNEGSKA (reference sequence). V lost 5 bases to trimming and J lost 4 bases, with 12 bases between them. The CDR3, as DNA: TGCAGTGCTCAGGGACGTACGTACGAGCAGTACTTC. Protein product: CSAQGRTYEQYF.

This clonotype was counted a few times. CDR3: CSARDPAEKRDEQYF. The CDR3 DNA follows: TGCAGTGCTAGAGATCCAGCGGAGAAGAGGGACGAGCAGTACTTC. The V and J genes are TRBV20-1 and TRBJ2-7; perhaps TRBD2 as D (5 bases). Between the trimmed V and J ends, which lost 0 bases and 5 bases, there was a span of 17 bases. The CDR3 loop spans 15 amino acids. Germline CDR1 DFQATT, CDR2 SNEGSKA (reference sequence).

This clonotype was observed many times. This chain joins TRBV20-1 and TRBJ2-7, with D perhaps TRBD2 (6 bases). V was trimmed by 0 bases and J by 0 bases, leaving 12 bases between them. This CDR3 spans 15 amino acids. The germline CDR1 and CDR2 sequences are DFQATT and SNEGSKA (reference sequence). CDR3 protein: CSARDWGTASYEQYF. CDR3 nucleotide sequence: TGCAGTGCTAGAGATTGGGGGACTGCCTCCTACGAGCAGTACTTC.

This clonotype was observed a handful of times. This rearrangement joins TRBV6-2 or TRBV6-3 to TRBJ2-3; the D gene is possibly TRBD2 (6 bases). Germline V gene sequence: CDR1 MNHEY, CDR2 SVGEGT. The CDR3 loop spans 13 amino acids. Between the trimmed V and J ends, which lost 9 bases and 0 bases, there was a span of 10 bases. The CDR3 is CASVADSTDTQYF. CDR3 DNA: TGTGCCAGTGTAGCGGATAGCACAGATACGCAGTATTTT.

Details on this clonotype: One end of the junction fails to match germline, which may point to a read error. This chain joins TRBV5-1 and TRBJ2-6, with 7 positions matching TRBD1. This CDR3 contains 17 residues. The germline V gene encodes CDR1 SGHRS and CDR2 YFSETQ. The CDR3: CASSPTGDRPGANVLPF. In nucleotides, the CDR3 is TGCGCCAGCAGCCCAACAGGGGATCGCCCTGGGGCCAACGTCCTGCCTTTC.

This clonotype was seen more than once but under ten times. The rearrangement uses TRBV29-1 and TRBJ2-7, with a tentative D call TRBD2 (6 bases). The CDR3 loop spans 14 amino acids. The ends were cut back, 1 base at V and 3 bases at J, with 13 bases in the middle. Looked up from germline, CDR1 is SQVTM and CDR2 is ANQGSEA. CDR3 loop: CSVEGLDTGYEQYF. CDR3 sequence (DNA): TGCAGCGTTGAAGGACTAGATACAGGCTACGAGCAGTACTTC.

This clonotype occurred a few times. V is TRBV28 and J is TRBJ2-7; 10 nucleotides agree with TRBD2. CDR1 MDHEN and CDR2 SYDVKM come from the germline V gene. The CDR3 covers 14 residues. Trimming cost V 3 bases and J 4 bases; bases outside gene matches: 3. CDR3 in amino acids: CASSFLAGVYEQYF. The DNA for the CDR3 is TGTGCCAGCAGTTTCCTAGCGGGAGTATACGAGCAGTACTTC.

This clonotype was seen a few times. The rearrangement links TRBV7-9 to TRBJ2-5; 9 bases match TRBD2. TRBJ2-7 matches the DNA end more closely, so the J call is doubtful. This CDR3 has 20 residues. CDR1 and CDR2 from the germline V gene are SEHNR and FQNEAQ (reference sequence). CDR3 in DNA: TGTGCCAGCAGCTTAGTACGGGGGAGAGGATTAGGACTAGCGCCCTACGAGCAGTACTTC. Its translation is CASSLVRGRGLGLAPYEQYF.

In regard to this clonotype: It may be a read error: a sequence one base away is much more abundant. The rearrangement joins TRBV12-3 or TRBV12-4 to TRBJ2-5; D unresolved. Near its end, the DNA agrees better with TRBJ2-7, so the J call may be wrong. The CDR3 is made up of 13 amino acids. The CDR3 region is CASSLGEQREQYF. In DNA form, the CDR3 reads TGTGCCAGCAGTTTAGGGGAACAGCGCGAGCAGTACTTC.

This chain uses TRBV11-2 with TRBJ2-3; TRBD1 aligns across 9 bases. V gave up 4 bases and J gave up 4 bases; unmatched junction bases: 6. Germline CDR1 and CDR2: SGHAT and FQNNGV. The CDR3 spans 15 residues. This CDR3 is CASSSRDRAADTQYF. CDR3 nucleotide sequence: TGTGCCAGCAGCTCCCGGGACAGGGCTGCAGATACGCAGTATTTT.

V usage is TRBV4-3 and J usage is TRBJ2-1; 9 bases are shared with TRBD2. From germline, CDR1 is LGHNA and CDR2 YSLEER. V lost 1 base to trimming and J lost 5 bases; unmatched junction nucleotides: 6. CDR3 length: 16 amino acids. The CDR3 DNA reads TGCGCCAGCAGCCAAGTCGCGGGGACTAGCCACAATGAGCAGTTCTTC. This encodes CASSQVAGTSHNEQFF.

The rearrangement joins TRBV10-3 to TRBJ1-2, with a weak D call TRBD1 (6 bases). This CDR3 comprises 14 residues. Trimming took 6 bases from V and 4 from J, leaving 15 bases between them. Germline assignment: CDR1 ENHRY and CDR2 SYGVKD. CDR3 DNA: TGTGCCATCAGCGAGACAGGACGACGCTATGGCTACACCTTC. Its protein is CAISETGRRYGYTF.

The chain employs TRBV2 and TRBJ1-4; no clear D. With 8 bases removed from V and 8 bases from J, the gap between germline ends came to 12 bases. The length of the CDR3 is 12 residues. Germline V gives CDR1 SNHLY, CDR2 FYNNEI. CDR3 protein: CASGLIKEKLFF. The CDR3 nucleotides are TGTGCCAGCGGCCTGATCAAGGAAAAACTGTTTTTT. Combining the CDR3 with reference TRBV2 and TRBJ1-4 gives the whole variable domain EPEVTQTPSHQVTQMGQEVILRCVPISNHLYFYWYRQILGQKVEFLVSFYNNEISEKSEIFDDQFSVERPDGSNFTLKIRSTKLEDSAMYFCASGLIKEKLFFGSGTQLSVL.

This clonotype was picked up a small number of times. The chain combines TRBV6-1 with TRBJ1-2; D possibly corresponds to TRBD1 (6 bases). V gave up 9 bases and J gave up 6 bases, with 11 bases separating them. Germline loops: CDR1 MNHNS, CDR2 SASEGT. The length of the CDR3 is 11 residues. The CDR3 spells CASKGGNGYTF. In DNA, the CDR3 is TGTGCCAGTAAGGGGGGGAATGGCTACACCTTC.

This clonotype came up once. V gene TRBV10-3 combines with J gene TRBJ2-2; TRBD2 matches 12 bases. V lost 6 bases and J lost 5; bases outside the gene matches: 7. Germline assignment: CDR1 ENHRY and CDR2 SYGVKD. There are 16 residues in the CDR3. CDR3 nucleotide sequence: TGTGCCATCAGCCAACTAGCGGGAGGTCTTACCGGGGAGCTGTTTTTT. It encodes CAISQLAGGLTGELFF.

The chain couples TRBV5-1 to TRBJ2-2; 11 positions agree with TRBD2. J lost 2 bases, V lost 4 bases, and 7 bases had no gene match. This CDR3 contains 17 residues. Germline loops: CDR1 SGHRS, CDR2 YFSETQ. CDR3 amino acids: CASSRYTSGSNTGELFF. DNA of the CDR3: TGCGCCAGCAGCCGATACACTAGCGGGAGTAACACCGGGGAGCTGTTTTTT.

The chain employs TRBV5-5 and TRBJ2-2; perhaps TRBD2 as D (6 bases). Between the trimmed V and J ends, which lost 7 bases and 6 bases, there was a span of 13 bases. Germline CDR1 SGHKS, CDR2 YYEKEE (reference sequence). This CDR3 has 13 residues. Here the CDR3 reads CASCRGEPGELFF. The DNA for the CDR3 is TGTGCCAGCTGCCGCGGGGAACCCGGGGAGCTGTTTTTT.

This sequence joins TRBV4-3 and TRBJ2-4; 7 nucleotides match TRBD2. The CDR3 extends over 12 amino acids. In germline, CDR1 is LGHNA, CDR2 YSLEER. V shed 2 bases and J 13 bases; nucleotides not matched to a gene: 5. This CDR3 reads CASSQTGLEQYF. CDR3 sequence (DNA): TGCGCCAGCAGCCAAACTGGACTAGAGCAGTACTTC.